The 13 T cell receptor beta chains in this list originate from one sample, sequenced in a study of identical twins. Via MiXCR, TCRdb re-called the 5' RACE reads, giving one row per CDR3 protein. The sample records 550,000 to 800,000 distinct CDR3 sequences, about 7.6% being singletons. These data are also associated with another study on yellow fever vaccine responses in identical twins.

The specimen was PBMCs. The receptors come from a woman aged 18 to 35 in good health.

There are many counts of this clonotype. V gene TRBV12-3 or TRBV12-4 combines with J gene TRBJ2-4; either TRBD1 or TRBD2 may fit D (5 bases each). The CDR3 totals 16 residues. V was shortened by 3 bases and J by 1 base, with 13 bases between the two germline ends. The CDR3 nucleotides are TGTGCCAGCAGTTTTATGGGGGAGTGGGCCAAAAACATTCAGTACTTC. The encoded protein is CASSFMGEWAKNIQYF.

This clonotype was seen a few times. The chain couples TRBV24-1 to TRBJ2-1; 7 bases line up with TRBD1. Germline V gene data show CDR1 as KGHDR and CDR2 as SFDVKD. This CDR3 has 15 amino acids. Trimming removed 4 bases from V and 7 bases from J; junction bases left unmatched: 9. For the CDR3, the DNA is TGTGCCACCAGTGACGCCGTAGGGGGCCGGAATGAGCAGTTCTTC. It codes for CATSDAVGGRNEQFF.

This clonotype was seen ten or more times. The chain recombines TRBV20-1 with TRBJ2-3, with D tentatively TRBD2 (6 bases). In germline, CDR1 is DFQATT, CDR2 SNEGSKA (reference sequence). The CDR3 has 16 amino acids. Trimming shortened V by 7 bases and J by 4 bases, and 24 bases separated the two germline ends. This CDR3 reads CSVTPTVLAWSDTQYF. CDR3 bases: TGCAGTGTCACCCCAACTGTTCTAGCGTGGTCAGATACGCAGTATTTT.

CDR3 sequence (DNA): TGCGCCAGCAGCTTGGGGACTAGCGGGGTCTACGCCGGGGAGCTGTTTTTT. Residues: CASSLGTSGVYAGELFF. The genes are TRBV5-1 and TRBJ2-2; the match to TRBD2 covers 12 bases. Per germline, CDR1 SGHRS and CDR2 YFSETQ. V lost 0 bases to trimming and J lost 6 bases; unmatched junction nucleotides: 6. This CDR3 has 17 residues.

At least ten counts were recorded for this clonotype. V gene TRBV18 combines with J gene TRBJ1-1; no firm D call. This CDR3 has 16 residues. Trimming removed 1 base at V and 6 bases at J, with 18 bases between. In germline, CDR1 is KGHSH, CDR2 LQKENI. CDR3: CASSPLGTRWGAEAFF. The CDR3 DNA is TGTGCCAGCTCACCACTGGGCACCCGTTGGGGTGCTGAAGCTTTCTTT.

This clonotype was counted a few times. V usage is TRBV20-1 and J usage is TRBJ2-3; 8 nucleotides agree with TRBD2. The CDR3 runs 17 residues. The V gene end was trimmed by 1 base and the J gene end by 4 bases; junction bases not matched to a gene: 13. Germline values: CDR1 DFQATT, CDR2 SNEGSKA (reference sequence). The CDR3 region has the DNA TGCAGTGCTAGAGTAGCGGGGCCAGGGGTACAGGCAGATACGCAGTATTTT. Residues: CSARVAGPGVQADTQYF.

This clonotype turned up a few times. This sequence joins TRBV12-3 or TRBV12-4 and TRBJ2-3; 7 bases map to TRBD1. Trimming removed 6 bases from V and 2 bases from J; junction bases left unmatched: 8. The CDR3 spans 15 residues. The CDR3 DNA follows: TGTGCCAGCAGAACACCGGGACAGTCCACAGATACGCAGTATTTT. Residues: CASRTPGQSTDTQYF.

The V call is TRBV7-2, the J call TRBJ2-5; 13 positions match TRBD2. Germline V gene sequence: CDR1 SGHTA, CDR2 FQGNSA. With 5 bases clipped from V and 4 bases from J, the junction kept 7 bases outside the gene matches. This CDR3 is built from 16 residues. CDR3 sequence (DNA): TGTGCCAGCAGCCCCACTAGCGGGGGGGCGGGAGAGACCCAGTACTTC. This encodes CASSPTSGGAGETQYF.

This clonotype was recorded a few times. The chain links TRBV28 to TRBJ2-3, with TRBD2 identical over 8 bases. The length of the CDR3 is 14 residues. Germline CDR1 is MDHEN and CDR2 is SYDVKM. V gave up 8 bases and J gave up 4 bases; unmatched junction bases: 8. The CDR3 here is CASESGGTSDTQYF. The CDR3 DNA follows: TGTGCCAGCGAGAGCGGGGGTACCTCAGATACGCAGTATTTT. Drawing the rest from reference TRBV28 and TRBJ2-3, the complete variable domain is DVKVTQSSRYLVKRTGEKVFLECVQDMDHENMFWYRQDPGLGLRLIYFSYDVKMKEKGDIPEGYSVSREKKERFSLILESASTNQTSMYLCASESGGTSDTQYFGPGTRLTVL.

The chain links TRBV20-1 to TRBJ2-7; TRBD1 matches at 8 bases. V lost 6 bases, J lost 4 bases, and 8 bases stayed unmatched. CDR1 DFQATT and CDR2 SNEGSKA come from the germline V gene (reference sequence). This CDR3 region has 13 residues. The chain's CDR3 is CSAQRQGIYEQYF. The CDR3, as DNA: TGCAGTGCCCAAAGACAGGGGATATACGAGCAGTACTTC.

This clonotype came up a few times. The chain combines TRBV5-1 with TRBJ2-7, with TRBD1 matching 9 bases. Germline values: CDR1 SGHRS, CDR2 YFSETQ. V lost 5 bases, J lost 3 bases, and 6 bases stayed unmatched. The CDR3 has 14 amino acids. The CDR3 loop is CASRAGQGNYEQYF. DNA of the CDR3: TGCGCCAGCAGAGCCGGACAGGGGAACTACGAGCAGTACTTC.

This clonotype turned up a few times. This rearrangement joins TRBV7-8 to TRBJ2-7; 13 bases line up with TRBD2. Losses at the gene ends were 5 bases for V and 3 bases for J; bases not matched to a gene: 10. The CDR3 runs 17 residues. Germline CDR1 reads SGHVS; CDR2 reads FQNEAQ. DNA of the CDR3: TGTGCCAGCAGCCCTAAGGGGGGGACTAGCGGGAACTACGAGCAGTACTTC. It is translated as CASSPKGGTSGNYEQYF.

This clonotype was recorded a few times. The chain links TRBV12-3 or TRBV12-4 to TRBJ2-3; TRBD2 matches 7 bases. The V and J ends lost 8 bases and 2 bases, in that order; junction bases with no gene match: 13. The CDR3 length is 16 residues. CDR3 loop: CASVLREGSPTDTQYF. The CDR3, as DNA: TGTGCCAGCGTCCTCAGGGAGGGATCACCCACAGATACGCAGTATTTT.